A selection of T cell receptor beta chains follows, all from one sample in a study of blood T cell repertoires in COVID-19. Produced via immunoSEQ multiplex PCR; TCRdb's table is partial and in-frame only. Among 250,000 or so clones listed, approximately 89% were seen once. The material sequenced was PBMCs or T cells enriched from blood (not recorded which). Every receptor here comes from a man between 35 and 55 years old who had been exposed to COVID-19. Both conserved end residues are part of each CDR3. Fields, in order: V gene, J gene, clone size, D gene, CDR3 DNA, CDR3 protein. The D gene is left open where the match is weak. Rows may omit the clone size; those that give it use once, few, many or a size class.

TRBV27	TRBJ2-1	NA	TRBD2	TGTGCCAGCAGTTTTAGCGGGAATAACAATGAGCAGTTCTTC	CASSFSGNNNEQFF
TRBV6-5	TRBJ2-3	NA	NA	TGTGCCAGCAGTTACCGTCAGGGCGTGGGCACAGATACGCAGTATTTT	CASSYRQGVGTDTQYF
TRBV11-2	TRBJ2-7	once	TRBD1	TGTGCCAGCAGCTACCCGGGACAGGGGAAGTACGAGCAGTACTTC	CASSYPGQGKYEQYF
TRBV6-1	TRBJ2-3	NA	NA	TGTGCCAGCAGTGAAGAGGGGGGGAGCACAGATACGCAGTATTTT	CASSEEGGSTDTQYF
TRBV19	TRBJ1-3	NA	NA	TGTGCCAGTAGTACTACGCGGGCTGGAAACACCATATATTTT	CASSTTRAGNTIYF
TRBV19	TRBJ1-1	NA	TRBD1	TGTGCCAGTAGTAGGGGACAGTCTTACACTGAAGCTTTCTTT	CASSRGQSYTEAFF
TRBV28	TRBJ2-1	NA	TRBD1	TGTGCCAGCTCCACCGGGACAGGGAACGGATTGGGTGAGCAGTTCTTC	CASSTGTGNGLGEQFF
TRBV9	TRBJ2-7	NA	NA	TGTGCCAGCAGCTCGTTGGGGAGCTCCTACGAGCAGTACTTC	CASSSLGSSYEQYF
TRBV4-3	TRBJ2-1	NA	NA	TGCGCCAGCAGCCAAGATAAACTTTCTAAAGAGCAGTTCTTC	CASSQDKLSKEQFF
TRBV28	TRBJ2-5	NA	TRBD1	TGTGCCAGCAGTGTGACAGGGGGCTCCCAAGAGACCCAGTACTTC	CASSVTGGSQETQYF
TRBV18	TRBJ2-3	NA	NA	TGTGCCAGCTCACCCGTGAATAGGCGGGGTCTAAGCACAGATACGCAGTATTTT	CASSPVNRRGLSTDTQYF
TRBV15	TRBJ1-5	NA	TRBD1	TGTGCCACCAGCACACAGGGGAACCAGCCCCAGCATTTT	CATSTQGNQPQHF
TRBV4-2	TRBJ2-6	NA	NA	TGTGCCAGCAGCCAAGACAACTCTGGGGCCAACGTCCTGACTTTC	CASSQDNSGANVLTF
TRBV24-1	TRBJ2-1	NA	TRBD1	TGTGCCACCAGTGACGTGGACAGGTCCTCCTACAATGAGCAGTTCTTC	CATSDVDRSSYNEQFF
TRBV9	TRBJ2-7	NA	NA	TGTGCCAGCAGCGTAGCTGCCGGCAGGCCTGAAGCCTACGAGCAGTACTTC	CASSVAAGRPEAYEQYF
TRBV30	TRBJ2-1	NA	TRBD1	TGTGCCTGGAGGCATGCGGGGACAGGGAGATACAATGAGCAGTTCTTC	CAWRHAGTGRYNEQFF